These 9 T cell receptor beta chains originate from one sample sequenced in a study of patients and donors after allogeneic stem cell transplantation (TCRdb year 2020). The library was obtained by RT-PCR. The data were produced on a NextSeq 550. TCRdb redid the processing of the public reads, applying fastp at Q25 and MiXCR, and retained in-frame beta chains. Rows with one shared CDR3 protein collapse into an entry with the most common genes and DNA. The table for this sample lists some 200,000 distinct CDR3 sequences; about 40% of them were counted only once. The ten most abundant clones make up approximately 30% of the sample. Sequencing input: blood, either unsorted or a sorted T cell fraction (not recorded which). All receptors derive from a human donor who was either an allogeneic HSCT recipient or a stem cell or donor lymphocyte infusion donor (not recorded which). It is not recorded whose cells these are; they may come from a transplant donor.

The V call is TRBV7-9, the J call TRBJ2-7, with 7 bases identical to TRBD1. V was pared by 3 bases and J by 5 bases, with 10 bases of the junction left unmatched. The germline V gene has CDR1 SEHNR and CDR2 FQNEAQ (reference sequence). This CDR3 has 15 residues. The chain's CDR3 is CASSLLRGPANEQYF. The CDR3 bases are TGTGCCAGCAGCTTGCTGAGGGGGCCGGCGAACGAGCAGTACTTC. Complete variable domain (other parts from reference TRBV7-9 and TRBJ2-7): DTGVSQNPRHKITKRGQNVTFRCDPISEHNRLYWYRQTLGQGPEFLTYFQNEAQLEKSRLLSDRFSAERPKGSFSTLEIQRTEQGDSAMYLCASSLLRGPANEQYFGPGTRLTVT.

This clonotype came up a few times. The chain joins TRBV12-3 or TRBV12-4 to TRBJ2-1, with D unclear. The CDR3 spans 12 residues. The V end was cut by 4 bases, the J end by 11 bases, with 12 bases between. The chain's CDR3 is CASSSVTGKQFF. The CDR3 bases are TGTGCCAGCAGTTCTGTGACTGGGAAGCAGTTCTTC.

The rearrangement joins TRBV19 to TRBJ1-4; D gene ambiguous. V lost 5 bases and J 8 bases, leaving 15 bases between the germline ends. Per the germline V gene, CDR1 is LNHDA and CDR2 is SQIVND (reference sequence). This CDR3 contains 14 residues. The CDR3 loop is CASSPARWEEKLFF. The CDR3 DNA sequence: TGTGCCAGTAGTCCGGCCCGGTGGGAGGAAAAACTGTTTTTT. The full variable domain, its missing parts supplied by reference TRBV19 and TRBJ1-4, is DGGITQSPKYLFRKEGQNVTLSCEQNLNHDAMYWYRQDPGQGLRLIYYSQIVNDFQKGDIAEGYSVSREKKESFPLTVTSAQKNPTAFYLCASSPARWEEKLFFGSGTQLSVL.

This clonotype turned up a few times. CDR3 coding DNA: TGCGCCAGCAAGGAGGGGGCCATGAACACTGAAGCTTTCTTT. This translates into CASKEGAMNTEAFF. The J gene is TRBJ1-1, the V gene TRBV5-1; 7 bases are a match to TRBD1. The V gene's germline CDR1 is SGHRS and CDR2 YFSETQ. The CDR3 covers 14 residues. Trimming took 6 bases from V and 0 from J; bases not matched to a gene: 5.

The gene calls are TRBV15 and TRBJ2-7, with 8 bases aligning to TRBD1. With 1 base clipped from V and 1 base from J, the junction kept 3 bases outside the gene matches. This CDR3 is built from 15 residues. Looked up from germline, CDR1 is LNHNV and CDR2 is YYDKDF (reference sequence). CDR3 loop: CATSRVGTGSYEQYF. The CDR3 DNA follows: TGTGCCACCAGCAGAGTCGGGACAGGTTCCTACGAGCAGTACTTC.

This chain joins TRBV6-5 and TRBJ2-7, with TRBD1 identical over 8 bases. The CDR3 contains 14 residues. With V trimmed by 6 bases and J by 1 base, 5 bases remained unmatched. Germline CDR1 reads MNHEY; CDR2 reads SVGAGI. This CDR3 reads CASSPGTGSYEQYF. CDR3 nucleotide sequence: TGTGCCAGCAGCCCCGGGACAGGTTCCTACGAGCAGTACTTC.

This chain uses TRBV13 with TRBJ1-1, with D maybe TRBD1 (6 bases). V was pared by 3 bases and J by 1 base, with 12 bases between. The CDR3 contains 15 residues. Germline loops: CDR1 PRHDT, CDR2 FYEKMQ (reference sequence). The CDR3 DNA reads as TGTGCCAGCAGCTTGCCAAACAGGGCGAACACTGAAGCTTTCTTT. As protein: CASSLPNRANTEAFF. Supplemented by reference TRBV13 and TRBJ1-1, the full variable domain reads AAGVIQSPRHLIKEKRETATLKCYPIPRHDTVYWYQQGPGQDPQFLISFYEKMQSDKGSIPDRFSAQQFSDYHSELNMSSLELGDSALYFCASSLPNRANTEAFFGQGTRLTVV.

The chain is built from TRBV7-9 and TRBJ1-2; a possible D gene is TRBD1 (5 bases). V lost 5 bases to trimming and J lost 8 bases, with 18 bases between them. The germline gives CDR1 SEHNR, CDR2 FQNEAQ (reference sequence). The CDR3 spans 14 residues. In DNA form, the CDR3 reads TGTGCCAGCAGCCGCGTGCAAAAAGGGGAAGGCTACACCTTC. It is translated as CASSRVQKGEGYTF.

This clonotype was observed a few times. A much more abundant neighbour one base away suggests this may be a read error. The chain joins TRBV4-3 to TRBJ1-4; D unresolved. The germline V gene encodes CDR1 LGHNA and CDR2 YSLEER. CDR3 length: 17 amino acids. The CDR3 sequence: CASSQDIRRAANENLFF. The DNA for the CDR3 is TGCGCCAGCAGCCAAGATATAAGGAGGGCGGCTAATGAAAACCTGTTTTTT.